This TCR beta chain was recorded in a study of blood T cell repertoires in COVID-19. Overall study: Collection of acute and convalescent COVID-19 samples took place in the United States, Italy and Spain.

Method: immunoSEQ multiplex PCR; TCRdb's copy keeps in-frame clones and lacks some. The sample includes 150,000 to 200,000 clones, around 81% of them seen just once. Trimming cost V 8 bases and J 2 bases, with 7 bases left between them. CDR3 length equals 12 residues. The germline V gene has CDR1 ENHRY and CDR2 SYGVKD. This receptor was obtained from a man in his sixties with active or convalescent COVID-19. Sample: peripheral blood. This chain joins TRBV10-3 and TRBJ1-5, with a possible D match to TRBD1 (5 bases). The CDR3 nucleotides are TGTGCCATCGGCAGGGGCAATCAGCCCCAGCATTTT. Translated: CAIGRGNQPQHF.